This T cell receptor beta chain was profiled in a study of shared clonotypes between healthy human individuals. Study results and caveats: Non-shared clonotypes had lower generation probabilities than those shared by all four donors.

Roughly 210 ng DNA, about 28,000 T cell genomes, went into each sorted-subset replicate PCR. Original data processing: ImmunoSEQ gave junction-only sequences without quality scores, so filtering differed. The data were produced by immunoSEQ multiplex PCR, yet TCRdb's version contains in-frame clones alone and is incomplete. The V and J calls and clone size are taken from that table; D and trimming were inferred from the DNA. The table records about 1 million clones, roughly 80% of them present only once. Remarks on this clone: Its cognate antigen is unknown.

The V gene's germline CDR1 is SGHRS and CDR2 YFSETQ. V shed 4 bases and J shed 5 bases, with 12 bases lying between them. The CDR3 consists of 14 residues. Both subsets, CD45RA+ naive and CD45RA-negative memory, were split from the CD4+ cells. The sequenced sample was memory CD4+ T cells sorted from blood. The subset here: CD45RA-negative fraction. V gene TRBV5-1 combines with J gene TRBJ1-4; D is undetermined. The TCR originated in a man in his late teens or twenties in good health. CDR3 sequence (DNA): TGCGCCAGCAGCAGGGCGAGCGGGAATGAAAAACTGTTTTTT. Its translation: CASSRASGNEKLFF.